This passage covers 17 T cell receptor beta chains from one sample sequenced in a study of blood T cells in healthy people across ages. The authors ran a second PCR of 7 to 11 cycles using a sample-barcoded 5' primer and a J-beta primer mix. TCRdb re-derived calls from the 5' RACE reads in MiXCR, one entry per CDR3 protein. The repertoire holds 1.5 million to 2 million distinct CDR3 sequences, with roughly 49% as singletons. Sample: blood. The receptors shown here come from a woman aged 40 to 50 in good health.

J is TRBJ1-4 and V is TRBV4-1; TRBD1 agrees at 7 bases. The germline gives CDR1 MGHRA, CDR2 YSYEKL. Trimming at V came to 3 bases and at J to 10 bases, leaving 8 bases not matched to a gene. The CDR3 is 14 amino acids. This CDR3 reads CASSQRTGEGKLFF. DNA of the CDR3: TGCGCCAGCAGCCAGCGAACAGGGGAAGGAAAACTGTTTTTT.

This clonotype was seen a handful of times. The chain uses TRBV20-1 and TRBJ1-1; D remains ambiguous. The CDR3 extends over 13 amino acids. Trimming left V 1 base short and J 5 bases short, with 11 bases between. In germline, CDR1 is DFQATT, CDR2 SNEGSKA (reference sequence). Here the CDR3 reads CSARVNRRTEAFF. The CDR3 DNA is TGCAGTGCTAGAGTAAACCGGCGTACTGAAGCTTTCTTT.

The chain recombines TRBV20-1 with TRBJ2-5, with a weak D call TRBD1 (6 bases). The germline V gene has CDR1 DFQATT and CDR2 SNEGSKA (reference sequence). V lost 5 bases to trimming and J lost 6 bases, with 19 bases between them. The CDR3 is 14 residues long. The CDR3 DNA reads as TGCAGTGCTGGGTCAGGTGGGGGCGCCCAGACCCAGTACTTC. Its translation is CSAGSGGGAQTQYF.

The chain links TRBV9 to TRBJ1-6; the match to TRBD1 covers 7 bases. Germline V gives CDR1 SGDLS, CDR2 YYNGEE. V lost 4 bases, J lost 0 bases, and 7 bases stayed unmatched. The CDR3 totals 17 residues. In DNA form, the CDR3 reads TGTGCCAGCAGCCAGGGGGTCGGAAACTCCTATAATTCACCCCTCCACTTT. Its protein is CASSQGVGNSYNSPLHF. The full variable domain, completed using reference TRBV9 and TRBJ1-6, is DSGVTQTPKHLITATGQRVTLRCSPRSGDLSVYWYQQSLDQGLQFLIQYYNGEERAKGNILERFSAQQFPDLHSELNLSSLELGDSALYFCASSQGVGNSYNSPLHFGNGTRLTVT.

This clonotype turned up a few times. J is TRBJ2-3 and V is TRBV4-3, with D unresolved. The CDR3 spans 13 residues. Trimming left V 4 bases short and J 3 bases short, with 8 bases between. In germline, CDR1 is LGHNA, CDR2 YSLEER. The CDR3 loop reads CASSPRWTDTQYF. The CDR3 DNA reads TGCGCCAGCAGCCCGAGGTGGACAGATACGCAGTATTTT.

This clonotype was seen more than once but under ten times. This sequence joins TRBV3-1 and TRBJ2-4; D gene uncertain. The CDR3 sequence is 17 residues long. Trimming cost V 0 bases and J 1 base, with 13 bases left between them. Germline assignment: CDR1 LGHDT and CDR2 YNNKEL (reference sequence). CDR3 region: CASSQDPLTMAKNIQYF. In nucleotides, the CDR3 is TGTGCCAGCAGCCAAGATCCGTTGACAATGGCCAAAAACATTCAGTACTTC.

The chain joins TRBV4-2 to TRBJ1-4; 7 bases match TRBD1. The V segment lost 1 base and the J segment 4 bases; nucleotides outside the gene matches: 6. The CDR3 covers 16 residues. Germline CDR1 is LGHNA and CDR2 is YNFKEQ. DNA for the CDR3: TGTGCCAGCAGCCAAGCTGGGGCAGGGGGTAATGAAAAACTGTTTTTT. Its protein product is CASSQAGAGGNEKLFF.

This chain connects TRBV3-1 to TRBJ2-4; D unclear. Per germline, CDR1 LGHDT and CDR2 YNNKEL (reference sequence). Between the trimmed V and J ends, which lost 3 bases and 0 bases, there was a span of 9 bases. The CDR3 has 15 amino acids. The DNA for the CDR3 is TGTGCCAGCAGCCATCAGATTATAGCCAAAAACATTCAGTACTTC. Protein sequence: CASSHQIIAKNIQYF.

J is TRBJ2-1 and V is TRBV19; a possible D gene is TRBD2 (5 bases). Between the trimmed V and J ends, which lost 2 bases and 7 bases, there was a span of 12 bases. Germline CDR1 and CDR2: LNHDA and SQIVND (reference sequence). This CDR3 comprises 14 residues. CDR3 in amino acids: CASSISIGSNEQFF. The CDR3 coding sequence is TGTGCCAGTAGTATAAGTATAGGGAGTAATGAGCAGTTCTTC.

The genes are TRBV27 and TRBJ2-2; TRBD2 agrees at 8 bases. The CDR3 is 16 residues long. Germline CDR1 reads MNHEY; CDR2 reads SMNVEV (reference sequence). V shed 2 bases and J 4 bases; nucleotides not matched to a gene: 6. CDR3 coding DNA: TGTGCCAGCAGTTTACTCCCGGGGGGGCTCACCGGGGAGCTGTTTTTT. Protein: CASSLLPGGLTGELFF.

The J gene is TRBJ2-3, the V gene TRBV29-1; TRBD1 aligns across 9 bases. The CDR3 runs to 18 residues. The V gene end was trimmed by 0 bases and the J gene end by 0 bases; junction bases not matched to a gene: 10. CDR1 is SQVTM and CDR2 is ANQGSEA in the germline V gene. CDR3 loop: CSVEDTGTGSLSTDTQYF. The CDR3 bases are TGCAGCGTTGAAGACACCGGGACAGGGAGTTTAAGCACAGATACGCAGTATTTT.

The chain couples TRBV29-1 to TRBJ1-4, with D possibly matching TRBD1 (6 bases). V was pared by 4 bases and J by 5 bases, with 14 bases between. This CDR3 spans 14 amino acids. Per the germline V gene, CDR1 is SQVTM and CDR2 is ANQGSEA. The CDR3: CSVGGAGVNEKLFF. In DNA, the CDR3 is TGCAGCGTTGGGGGGGCAGGGGTCAATGAAAAACTGTTTTTT.

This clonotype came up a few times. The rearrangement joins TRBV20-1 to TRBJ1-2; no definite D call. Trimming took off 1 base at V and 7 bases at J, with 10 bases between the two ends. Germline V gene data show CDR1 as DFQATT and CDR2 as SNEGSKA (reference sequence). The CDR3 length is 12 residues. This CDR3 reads CSARVGASGYTF. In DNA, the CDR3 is TGCAGTGCTAGAGTGGGTGCGAGTGGCTACACCTTC.

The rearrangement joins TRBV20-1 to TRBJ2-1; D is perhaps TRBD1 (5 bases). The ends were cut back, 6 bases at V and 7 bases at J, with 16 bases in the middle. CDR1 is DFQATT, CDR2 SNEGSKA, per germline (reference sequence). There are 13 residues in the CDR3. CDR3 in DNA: TGCAGTGCCCGAAAGGGGTCGGGTAATGAGCAGTTCTTC. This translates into CSARKGSGNEQFF.

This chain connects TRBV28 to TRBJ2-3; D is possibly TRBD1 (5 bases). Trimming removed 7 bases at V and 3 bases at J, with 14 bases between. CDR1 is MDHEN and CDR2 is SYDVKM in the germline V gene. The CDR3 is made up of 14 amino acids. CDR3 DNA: TGTGCCAGCACCCAGGACCAGGGTACAGATACGCAGTATTTT. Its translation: CASTQDQGTDTQYF.

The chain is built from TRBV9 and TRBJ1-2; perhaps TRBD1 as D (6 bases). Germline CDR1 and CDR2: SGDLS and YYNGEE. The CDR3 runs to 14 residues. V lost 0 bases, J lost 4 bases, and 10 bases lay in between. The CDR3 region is CASSVGGAVYGYTF. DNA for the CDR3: TGTGCCAGCAGCGTAGGGGGGGCGGTCTATGGCTACACCTTC.

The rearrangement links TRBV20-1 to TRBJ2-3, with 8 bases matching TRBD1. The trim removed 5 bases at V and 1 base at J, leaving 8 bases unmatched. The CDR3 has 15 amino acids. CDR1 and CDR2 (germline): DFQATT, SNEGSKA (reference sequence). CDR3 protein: CSARTPTGGTDTQYF. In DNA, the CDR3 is TGCAGTGCTCGCACCCCGACAGGGGGCACAGATACGCAGTATTTT.